These 19 T cell receptor beta chains were sequenced from one sample in a study of blood T cells in healthy people across ages. The second PCR ran about 6 to 11 cycles with a sample-barcoded 5' primer and J-beta primers. TCRdb recomputed calls from the 5' RACE reads with MiXCR, one row per CDR3 protein. The table records about 630,000 distinct CDR3 sequences, roughly 21% of them present only once. The sequencing sample was made of blood. The source is a man in his 70s in good health.

The genes are TRBV29-1 and TRBJ1-1, with 9 positions matching TRBD1. Germline CDR1 reads SQVTM; CDR2 reads ANQGSEA. The CDR3 has 11 amino acids. V dropped 5 bases and J dropped 8; count of bases not matched to a gene: 3. The CDR3 nucleotides read TGCAGCGTTCCCACAGGGGGCGAAGCTTTCTTT. Protein sequence: CSVPTGGEAFF.

V is TRBV9 and J is TRBJ2-3; 10 bases align to TRBD1. CDR1 is SGDLS and CDR2 is YYNGEE in the germline V gene. The CDR3 length is 15 residues. V lost 0 bases, J lost 3 bases, and 1 base stayed unmatched. For the CDR3, the DNA is TGTGCCAGCAGCGTAGGGGGACAGGGGACAGATACGCAGTATTTT. Amino acids: CASSVGGQGTDTQYF. The variable domain in full, completed from reference TRBV9 and TRBJ2-3, reads DSGVTQTPKHLITATGQRVTLRCSPRSGDLSVYWYQQSLDQGLQFLIQYYNGEERAKGNILERFSAQQFPDLHSELNLSSLELGDSALYFCASSVGGQGTDTQYFGPGTRLTVL.

The genes are TRBV28 and TRBJ2-3, with D perhaps matching TRBD2 (5 bases). The CDR3 sequence is 14 residues long. Germline CDR1 reads MDHEN; CDR2 reads SYDVKM. V dropped 3 bases and J dropped 4 bases, with 11 bases sitting between them. In DNA, the CDR3 is TGTGCCAGCAGTTTTGGAGGCAGCTCAGATACGCAGTATTTT. It codes for CASSFGGSSDTQYF.

This clonotype turned up a few times. The chain is built from TRBV19 and TRBJ2-1, with TRBD1 matching over 7 bases. The V gene's germline CDR1 is LNHDA and CDR2 SQIVND (reference sequence). The ends lost 8 bases at V and 0 bases at J; junction bases unmatched: 7. The CDR3 length is 15 residues. The chain's CDR3 is CASGSRTGSYNEQFF. The CDR3 bases are TGTGCCAGTGGCTCCAGGACAGGCTCCTACAATGAGCAGTTCTTC.

As for this clonotype: The conserved phenylalanine or tryptophan normally closing the CDR3 is absent here, so this likely arose from a read error. The V call is TRBV5-1, the J call TRBJ1-4; maybe TRBD1 (6 bases). The ends were cut back, 5 bases at V and 4 bases at J, with 15 bases in the middle. This CDR3 has 15 residues. Germline CDR1 and CDR2: SGHRS and YFSETQ. This CDR3 reads CASSEAGTINEKLFS. CDR3 bases: TGCGCCAGCAGTGAGGCCGGGACAATTAATGAAAAACTGTTTTCT.

This clonotype was seen more than once but under ten times. At one end the junction does not follow the germline gene, possibly because of a read error. CDR3 sequence: CSALGTSQETQHF. CDR3 sequence (DNA): TGCAGTGCTCTCGGGACTAGCCAAGAGACCCAGCACTTC. The chain has TRBV20-1 and TRBJ2-5, with TRBD2 identical over 9 bases. Germline-derived CDR1 and CDR2 are DFQATT and SNEGSKA (reference sequence). The CDR3 spans 13 residues.

The chain employs TRBV7-2 and TRBJ2-5, with TRBD2 identical over 10 bases. From germline, CDR1 is SGHTA and CDR2 FQGNSA. The V segment lost 3 bases and the J segment 14 bases; nucleotides outside the gene matches: 12. The CDR3 sequence is 14 residues long. The CDR3 loop reads CASSLGTSAGEQYF. The CDR3 DNA follows: TGTGCCAGCAGCTTGGGGACTAGCGCGGGCGAGCAATACTTC.

This chain uses TRBV20-1 with TRBJ2-5, with 10 nucleotides matching TRBD2. TRBJ2-1 matches the DNA end more closely, so the J call is doubtful. Germline CDR1 reads DFQATT; CDR2 reads SNEGSKA (reference sequence). There are 15 residues in the CDR3. The CDR3 bases are TGCAGTGCTAGAGGGCCTAGCGGGAGTATCTATGAGCAGTTCTTC. Its protein product is CSARGPSGSIYEQFF.

This clonotype was seen many times. The chain is built from TRBV29-1 and TRBJ2-7; 7 bases agree with TRBD1. The trim removed 3 bases at V and 6 bases at J, leaving 11 bases unmatched. Germline V CDR1 and CDR2: SQVTM, ANQGSEA. The length of the CDR3 is 14 residues. This chain's CDR3 is CSVERGDSVTEQYF. For the CDR3, the DNA is TGCAGCGTTGAGAGAGGGGACAGTGTAACCGAGCAGTACTTC.

This clonotype was seen more than once but under ten times. This may come from a read error, since a much larger clone is one base off. This rearrangement joins TRBV7-3 to TRBJ2-5; 8 bases match TRBD2. The DNA end is a closer match to TRBJ2-7, so the J assignment may be wrong. This CDR3 region has 15 residues. CDR1 and CDR2 from the germline V gene are SGHTA and FQGTGA. CDR3 sequence: CASSFVAGGSYEQYF. CDR3 DNA: TGTGCCAGCAGCTTTGTGGCGGGAGGTTCCTACGAGCAGTACTTC.

The chain combines TRBV6-5 with TRBJ2-5; D may be TRBD2 (6 bases). Trimming removed 0 bases at V and 0 bases at J, with 20 bases between. CDR3 length: 19 residues. CDR1 and CDR2 (germline): MNHEY, SVGAGI. CDR3 nucleotides: TGTGCCAGCAGTTACTCGAACGTCGGATCAGGGAGGTACCAAGAGACCCAGTACTTC. Its protein product is CASSYSNVGSGRYQETQYF.

This clonotype was detected only a few times. This chain uses TRBV9 with TRBJ2-1; tentative D call: TRBD2 (6 bases). Germline V gene sequence: CDR1 SGDLS, CDR2 YYNGEE. The CDR3 runs 16 residues. Trimming cost V 0 bases and J 4 bases, with 14 bases left between them. The CDR3 sequence: CASSVAYGSVYNEQFF. The CDR3 region has the DNA TGTGCCAGCAGCGTAGCCTACGGGAGCGTTTACAATGAGCAGTTCTTC. The variable domain in full, with the rest retrieved from reference TRBV9 and TRBJ2-1, is DSGVTQTPKHLITATGQRVTLRCSPRSGDLSVYWYQQSLDQGLQFLIQYYNGEERAKGNILERFSAQQFPDLHSELNLSSLELGDSALYFCASSVAYGSVYNEQFFGPGTRLTVL.

This clonotype was observed a few times. The chain uses TRBV12-5 and TRBJ2-7; 9 nucleotides match TRBD2. The assigned J gene may be wrong: the sequence end matches TRBJ2-5 better. CDR3 size: 17 residues. Germline V gene sequence: CDR1 LGHNT, CDR2 FRNRAP. The CDR3 loop is CASGLVWKPSGNETQYF. DNA for the CDR3: TGTGCTAGTGGTTTGGTATGGAAGCCTAGCGGGAATGAGACCCAGTACTTC.

The J gene is TRBJ2-7, the V gene TRBV21-1; TRBD1, the D gene given by the table, was not confirmed from the DNA. TRBV21-1 is reported as a pseudogene. The CDR3 runs 16 residues. The DNA for the CDR3 is TGTGCCAGCAGCCCCGGATGGACGAATCTGGGCGACGAGCAGTACTTC. Residues: CASSPGWTNLGDEQYF.

This clonotype has just one count. The chain has TRBV7-9 and TRBJ2-6; TRBD1 agrees at 8 bases. Germline values: CDR1 SEHNR, CDR2 FQNEAQ (reference sequence). The CDR3 has 17 residues. After removal of 5 bases from V and 0 bases from J, the junction contained 6 bases not matched to a gene. CDR3 sequence reads: CASSSRQGHSGANVLTF. CDR3 nucleotides: TGTGCCAGCAGCAGCCGACAGGGGCACTCTGGGGCCAACGTCCTGACTTTC. Full variable domain (remainder filled in from reference TRBV7-9 and TRBJ2-6): DTGVSQNPRHKITKRGQNVTFRCDPISEHNRLYWYRQTLGQGPEFLTYFQNEAQLEKSRLLSDRFSAERPKGSFSTLEIQRTEQGDSAMYLCASSSRQGHSGANVLTFGAGSRLTVL.

Only a few counts were recorded for this clonotype. The chain couples TRBV5-1 to TRBJ2-5; 8 nucleotides agree with TRBD2. Near its end, the DNA agrees better with TRBJ2-1, so the J call may be wrong. CDR3 length: 14 residues. Per germline, CDR1 SGHRS and CDR2 YFSETQ. The CDR3 DNA reads as TGCGCCAGCAGCCCGACAGCGGGAGTTGATGAGCAGTTCTTC. As protein: CASSPTAGVDEQFF.

This clonotype was observed many times. Its ends do not fully match the called genes, so a read error is possible. The chain links TRBV27 to TRBJ2-4; D remains ambiguous. In germline, CDR1 is MNHEY, CDR2 SMNVEV (reference sequence). This CDR3 is 16 amino acids long. As DNA, the CDR3 is TGTGCCAGCAGTCTATCCCTACCAATAGCCAAAAACATTCAGTACTTC. This codes for CASSLSLPIAKNIQYF.

This clonotype turned up a few times. The V and J genes are TRBV20-1 and TRBJ2-5; D is ambiguous. The J call may be mistaken, given a closer DNA end match to TRBJ2-1. The CDR3 totals 11 residues. Germline CDR1 reads DFQATT; CDR2 reads SNEGSKA (reference sequence). The CDR3 loop is CSARDPNEQFF. The CDR3 DNA reads TGCAGTGCTAGAGATCCGAATGAGCAGTTCTTC.

The rearrangement links TRBV5-1 to TRBJ2-5; D call uncertain. The DNA end favors TRBJ2-1, so the J call may be wrong. Germline values: CDR1 SGHRS, CDR2 YFSETQ. CDR3 length: 13 residues. The CDR3 coding sequence is TGCGCCAGCAGCTTGGCTGGGTTCGATGAGCAGTTCTTC. Protein: CASSLAGFDEQFF.